The next 22 T cell receptor beta chains were all read from a single sample in a study of cytomegalovirus exposure and HLA in healthy donors (dated 2017 in TCRdb). Libraries were prepared through the immunoSEQ multiplex PCR assay. The multiplex PCR relied on a mix of 60 forward primers for TCR Vbeta segments and 13 reverse primers for TCR Jbeta segments. TCRdb took this table from immuneACCESS and kept in-frame rearrangements with V and J called. Such tables lack part of the clones; where checked against another copy, unresolved V genes explain under half of the gap, and the rest is unexplained. The sample table records roughly 130,000 clones; less than 85% of these occur just once. Under 3% of the sample is held by the ten biggest clonotypes. Sequencing used PBMCs. Every receptor here comes from a man in his thirties or forties in good health and CMV-seronegative.

V and J are TRBV29-1 and TRBJ2-7, with 8 positions matching TRBD2. The CDR3 runs to 14 residues. Germline-derived CDR1 and CDR2 are SQVTM and ANQGSEA. V dropped 5 bases and J dropped 0; count of bases not matched to a gene: 6. CDR3 residues: CSVYSGARSYEQYF. The CDR3 DNA reads TGCAGCGTTTATAGCGGGGCGCGCTCCTACGAGCAGTACTTC.

The rearrangement joins TRBV7-2 to TRBJ2-3, with no clear D. The CDR3 is made up of 16 amino acids. The V and J ends lost 1 base and 4 bases respectively, with 15 bases between them. Germline loops: CDR1 SGHTA, CDR2 FQGNSA. The CDR3 DNA sequence: TGTGCCAGCAGCTTAGAGTCTCAAGCACCCGCAGATACGCAGTATTTT. It codes for CASSLESQAPADTQYF. Looking up the rest from reference TRBV7-2 and TRBJ2-3 gives the full variable domain: GAGVSQSPSNKVTEKGKDVELRCDPISGHTALYWYRQSLGQGLEFLIYFQGNSAPDKSGLPSDRFSAERTGGSVSTLTIQRTQQEDSAVYLCASSLESQAPADTQYFGPGTRLTVL.

In its sample, this clone was seen once. The V and J genes are TRBV4-3 and TRBJ2-7; the match to TRBD1 covers 7 bases. V was pared by 0 bases and J by 3 bases, with 14 bases of the junction left unmatched. The CDR3 extends over 18 amino acids. The germline V gene has CDR1 LGHNA and CDR2 YSLEER. CDR3 DNA sequence: TGCGCCAGCAGCCAAGATCTTCCCCCGACAGGGTTGGACTACGAGCAGTACTTC. Amino acid sequence: CASSQDLPPTGLDYEQYF.

The V and J genes are TRBV5-1 and TRBJ2-5; 7 positions match TRBD1. CDR1 is SGHRS and CDR2 is YFSETQ in the germline V gene. CDR3 length: 16 amino acids. Unmatched junction bases numbered 13, after V lost 3 bases and J lost 5 bases. CDR3 protein: CASSSGQNNPQETQYF. The DNA of the CDR3 is TGCGCCAGCAGCTCGGGACAGAATAACCCCCAGGAGACCCAGTACTTC.

This chain links TRBV28 with TRBJ1-2; possibly TRBD1 for D (6 bases). Trimming removed 7 bases at V and 3 bases at J, with 18 bases between. The CDR3 extends over 15 amino acids. Germline CDR1 and CDR2: MDHEN and SYDVKM. CDR3 nucleotide sequence: TGTGCCAGCAACCCTGGGGGGGGCGCCCACTATGGCTACACCTTC. Its translation is CASNPGGGAHYGYTF.

The gene calls are TRBV13 and TRBJ2-2, with 15 nucleotides matching TRBD2. The germline CDR1 and CDR2 sequences are PRHDT and FYEKMQ (reference sequence). The V gene end was trimmed by 4 bases and the J gene end by 7 bases; junction bases not matched to a gene: 7. There are 17 residues in the CDR3. CDR3 sequence reads: CASSYGLAGGPGGELFF. CDR3 nucleotides: TGTGCCAGCAGCTACGGACTAGCGGGAGGGCCCGGCGGGGAGCTGTTTTTT. Drawing the rest from reference TRBV13 and TRBJ2-2, the complete variable domain is AAGVIQSPRHLIKEKRETATLKCYPIPRHDTVYWYQQGPGQDPQFLISFYEKMQSDKGSIPDRFSAQQFSDYHSELNMSSLELGDSALYFCASSYGLAGGPGGELFFGEGSRLTVL.

This chain connects TRBV9 to TRBJ2-3; D unresolved. Germline CDR1 and CDR2: SGDLS and YYNGEE. The CDR3 sequence is 15 residues long. V lost 5 bases and J 3 bases, leaving 16 bases between the germline ends. CDR3 DNA: TGTGCCAGCAGTCCTCTAGTTGCCGAAACAGATACGCAGTATTTT. This encodes CASSPLVAETDTQYF.

The rearrangement joins TRBV9 to TRBJ2-7; TRBD2 matches 8 bases. The CDR3 totals 14 residues. Trimming at V came to 0 bases and at J to 4 bases, leaving 3 bases not matched to a gene. Per the germline V gene, CDR1 is SGDLS and CDR2 is YYNGEE. The CDR3 DNA reads TGTGCCAGCAGCGTAGCGGGAGGGCCTTACGAGCAGTACTTC. This sequence encodes CASSVAGGPYEQYF.

V usage is TRBV14 and J usage is TRBJ2-7; D is possibly TRBD1 (6 bases). This CDR3 region has 16 residues. Germline-derived CDR1 and CDR2 are SGHDN and FVKESK. V was trimmed by 1 base and J by 5 bases, leaving 18 bases between them. The CDR3 DNA sequence: TGTGCCAGCAGCCAAGCAGTCGCGCAGGGGCGCCACGAGCAGTACTTC. Encoded protein: CASSQAVAQGRHEQYF.

This chain uses TRBV4-2 with TRBJ1-5, with 9 bases identical to TRBD1. CDR1 is LGHNA and CDR2 is YNFKEQ in the germline V gene. CDR3 length: 14 amino acids. The J segment lost 5 bases and the V segment lost 4 bases, leaving 3 bases of the junction unmatched. CDR3 amino acids: CASSRDRDYQPQHF. CDR3 in DNA: TGTGCCAGCAGCCGGGACAGGGACTATCAGCCCCAGCATTTT.

This chain links TRBV10-3 with TRBJ2-7; 7 bases match TRBD1. There are 14 residues in the CDR3. Germline CDR1 is ENHRY and CDR2 is SYGVKD. After removal of 10 bases from V and 4 bases from J, the junction contained 13 bases not matched to a gene. DNA for the CDR3: TGTGCCACTAGGGACGTGGGACAGACTTACGAGCAGTACTTC. Its translation is CATRDVGQTYEQYF.

This rearrangement joins TRBV7-8 to TRBJ2-6; 9 nucleotides line up with TRBD2. Germline V gene lookup returns CDR1 SGHVS and CDR2 FQNEAQ. The CDR3 loop spans 18 amino acids. After removal of 5 bases from V and 2 bases from J, the junction contained 10 bases not matched to a gene. CDR3 protein: CASSPIAGVQAGANVLTF. As DNA, the CDR3 is TGTGCCAGCAGCCCTATAGCGGGAGTTCAAGCTGGGGCCAACGTCCTGACTTTC. Together with reference TRBV7-8 and TRBJ2-6, the CDR3 gives the full variable domain: GAGVSQSPRYKVAKRGQDVALRCDPISGHVSLFWYQQALGQGPEFLTYFQNEAQLDKSGLPSDRFFAERPEGSVSTLKIQRTQQEDSAVYLCASSPIAGVQAGANVLTFGAGSRLTVL.

This chain joins TRBV6-6 and TRBJ2-2; 7 positions match TRBD1. The germline V gene encodes CDR1 MNHNY and CDR2 SVGAGI (reference sequence). This CDR3 has 16 residues. V shed 5 bases, J shed 5 bases, and the junction held 11 bases outside the gene matches. The CDR3 DNA follows: TGTGCCAGCAGTCCGACAGGGCGGACGGGAACCGGGGAGCTGTTTTTT. Its protein is CASSPTGRTGTGELFF.

This sequence joins TRBV27 and TRBJ2-1; 13 bases map to TRBD2. This CDR3 comprises 15 residues. The junction had 6 bases not matched to a gene; V was cut back by 6 bases and J by 7 bases. Germline V gene data show CDR1 as MNHEY and CDR2 as SMNVEV (reference sequence). CDR3 loop: CASSIGLAGDNEQFF. The CDR3 DNA sequence: TGTGCCAGCAGCATAGGACTAGCGGGAGATAATGAGCAGTTCTTC.

The chain uses TRBV12-5 and TRBJ1-2; 7 nucleotides line up with TRBD1. From germline, CDR1 is LGHNT and CDR2 FRNRAP. The length of the CDR3 is 15 residues. V lost 3 bases to trimming and J lost 7 bases; unmatched junction nucleotides: 11. The CDR3 is CASGLVGTVGCGYTF. DNA of the CDR3: TGTGCTAGTGGTTTAGTGGGGACAGTTGGGTGTGGCTACACCTTC.

The gene calls are TRBV15 and TRBJ2-3, with 13 bases aligning to TRBD2. Germline-derived CDR1 and CDR2 are LNHNV and YYDKDF (reference sequence). The CDR3 totals 16 residues. V trimming: 3 bases; J trimming: 1 base; junction bases outside the gene matches: 1. This chain's CDR3 is CATSRGTSGGTDTQYF. The CDR3 bases are TGTGCCACCAGCAGGGGGACTAGCGGGGGCACAGATACGCAGTATTTT. The full variable domain, rest sourced from reference TRBV15 and TRBJ2-3, is DAMVIQNPRYQVTQFGKPVTLSCSQTLNHNVMYWYQQKSSQAPKLLFHYYDKDFNNEADTPDNFQSRRPNTSFCFLDIRSPGLGDTAMYLCATSRGTSGGTDTQYFGPGTRLTVL.

J is TRBJ2-3 and V is TRBV7-6; D is undetermined. The V gene's germline CDR1 is SGHVS and CDR2 FNYEAQ. The CDR3 runs to 14 residues. The V end lost 0 bases, the J end lost 0 bases, and 4 bases lay between the germline ends. The CDR3 reads CASSLARSTDTQYF. In DNA form, the CDR3 reads TGTGCCAGCAGCTTAGCTAGAAGCACAGATACGCAGTATTTT.

The rearrangement uses TRBV27 and TRBJ2-5, with 7 bases fitting TRBD2. The junction had 16 bases not matched to a gene; V was cut back by 6 bases and J by 3 bases. The CDR3 length is 17 residues. Looked up from germline, CDR1 is MNHEY and CDR2 is SMNVEV (reference sequence). The CDR3 loop reads CASSTSASASSKETQYF. The DNA of the CDR3 is TGTGCCAGCAGCACTAGCGCCTCCGCTAGTAGTAAAGAGACCCAGTACTTC.

The chain carries TRBV2 and TRBJ2-7; weak D call: TRBD1 (5 bases). The CDR3 covers 11 residues. The V end lost 5 bases, the J end lost 5 bases, and 7 bases lay between the germline ends. CDR1 and CDR2 (germline): SNHLY, FYNNEI. This chain's CDR3 is CASSPGNEQYF. The CDR3 DNA sequence: TGTGCCAGCAGTCCAGGGAACGAGCAGTACTTC.

The chain links TRBV7-9 to TRBJ2-7; TRBD2 aligns across 7 bases. V trimming: 1 base; J trimming: 6 bases; junction bases outside the gene matches: 3. The CDR3 spans 13 residues. Germline V gene data show CDR1 as SEHNR and CDR2 as FQNEAQ (reference sequence). The CDR3 DNA sequence: TGTGCCAGCAGCTTAGGGGGGGGGATCGAGCAGTACTTC. Translating it yields CASSLGGGIEQYF.

V gene TRBV7-9 combines with J gene TRBJ2-4; 7 nucleotides agree with TRBD2. The V gene end was trimmed by 5 bases and the J gene end by 1 base; junction bases not matched to a gene: 8. This CDR3 spans 16 amino acids. Germline lookup yields CDR1 SEHNR and CDR2 FQNEAQ (reference sequence). The CDR3 region is CASSRPPGGAKNIQYF. In DNA, the CDR3 is TGTGCCAGCAGCCGCCCCCCCGGGGGGGCCAAAAACATTCAGTACTTC.

On this clone itself: A read error may produce the germline difference seen at one junction end. The chain joins TRBV10-3 to TRBJ1-1; D gene ambiguous. This CDR3 has 15 amino acids. Germline V gene lookup returns CDR1 ENHRY and CDR2 SYGVKD. The CDR3 coding sequence is TGTGCCGTCAGTGAGTCGATAACCGGGGTGACCGACGGGTTCTTT. Translation: CAVSESITGVTDGFF.